Listed below are T cell receptor beta chains from one sample, sequenced in a study of T-cell memory formation after mild COVID-19. One entry per CDR3 protein, called by TCRdb with MiXCR from the 5' RACE reads. In the table there are around 320,000 distinct CDR3 sequences, around an eighth of which are singletons. The sequenced sample was PBMCs or a T cell subset sorted from them (not recorded which). The receptors were sampled from a man aged 18 to 30 who had mild COVID-19 (a few samples of this study predate the infection). Cell type and time point are not known. Both conserved end residues are part of each CDR3. D genes are given only for firm matches. Clone size appears in some rows only: once, few, many, or a class for an expanded clone.

d_call	v_call	j_call	clone_size	cdr3_nt	cdr3_aa
-	TRBV24-1	TRBJ2-2	-	TGTGCCACCGTGCTCCACCCTGGGGACACCCATAAGGGCGGGGAGCTGTTTTTT	CATVLHPGDTHKGGELFF
TRBD1	TRBV6-5	TRBJ2-7	-	TGTGCCAGCAGTTACGGGACAGGGGGCCTCTACGAGCAGTACTTC	CASSYGTGGLYEQYF
-	TRBV12-3/TRBV12-4	TRBJ1-2	few	TGTGCCAGCAGTTTAGGGCAGTATGGCTACACCTTC	CASSLGQYGYTF
-	TRBV6-6	TRBJ2-1	few	TGTGCCAGCAGTTACCGCGCGGGCCGGGAGCAGTTCTTC	CASSYRAGREQFF
-	TRBV29-1	TRBJ2-3	-	TGCAGCGTAGCCAGGACCACAGATACGCAGTATTTT	CSVARTTDTQYF
TRBD1	TRBV30	TRBJ1-1	few	TGTGCCTGGAGTGTACAGGGGATGAACACTGAAGCTTTCTTT	CAWSVQGMNTEAFF
TRBD2	TRBV7-2	TRBJ2-1	-	TGTGCCAGCAGCAAACTAGCGGGGAGCTACAATGAGCAGTTCTTC	CASSKLAGSYNEQFF
TRBD1	TRBV10-3	TRBJ2-5	many	TGTGCCATCAGTGGGCCCGGGACAGGGGTTCAAGAGACCCAGTACTTC	CAISGPGTGVQETQYF
TRBD2	TRBV7-3	TRBJ2-3	-	TGTGCCAGCAGCTTATCCTGGCTAGCGGGGGCCATCACAGATACGCAGTATTTT	CASSLSWLAGAITDTQYF
-	TRBV20-1	TRBJ2-7	-	TGCAGTGCCCCGGGACTCGCTTCCTACGAGCAGTACTTC	CSAPGLASYEQYF
TRBD2	TRBV7-9	TRBJ2-4	few	TGTGCCAGCAGCCCAACTAGCGGACTAGCCAAAAACATTCAGTACTTC	CASSPTSGLAKNIQYF
-	TRBV21-1	TRBJ1-5	many	TGTGCCAGCAGCAAAAAAAACGGGGCCACAGGGGGCAGCAATCAGCCCCAGCATTTT	CASSKKNGATGGSNQPQHF
-	TRBV7-2	TRBJ2-7	-	TGTGCCAGCAGCTTTTTCGGCATCGGCGAGCAGTACTTC	CASSFFGIGEQYF
TRBD1	TRBV5-1	TRBJ2-7	many	TGCGCCAGCAGCCTAAGACCTCGACAGGGATCCTACGAGCAGTACTTC	CASSLRPRQGSYEQYF
TRBD2	TRBV25-1	TRBJ2-3	few	TGTGCCAGCAGTGAAGGCTACTGGGAGGGAGATACGCAGTATTTT	CASSEGYWEGDTQYF